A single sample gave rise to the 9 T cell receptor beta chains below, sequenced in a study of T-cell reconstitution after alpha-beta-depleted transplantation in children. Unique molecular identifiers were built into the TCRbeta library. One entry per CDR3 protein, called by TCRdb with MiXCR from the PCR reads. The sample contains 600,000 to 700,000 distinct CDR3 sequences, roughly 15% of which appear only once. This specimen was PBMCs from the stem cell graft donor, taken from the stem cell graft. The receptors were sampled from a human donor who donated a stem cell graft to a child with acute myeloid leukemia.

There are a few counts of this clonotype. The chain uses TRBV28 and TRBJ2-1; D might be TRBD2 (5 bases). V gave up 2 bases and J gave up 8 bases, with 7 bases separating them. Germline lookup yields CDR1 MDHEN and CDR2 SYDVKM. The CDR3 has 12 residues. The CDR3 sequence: CASSLNGDEQFF. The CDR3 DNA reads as TGTGCCAGCAGTTTAAACGGGGATGAGCAGTTCTTC.

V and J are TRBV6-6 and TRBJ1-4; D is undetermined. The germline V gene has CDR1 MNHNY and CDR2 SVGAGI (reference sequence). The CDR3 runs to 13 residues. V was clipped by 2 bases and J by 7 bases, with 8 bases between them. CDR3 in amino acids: CASSYRVGEKLFF. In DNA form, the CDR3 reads TGTGCCAGCAGTTACAGGGTTGGTGAAAAACTGTTTTTT.

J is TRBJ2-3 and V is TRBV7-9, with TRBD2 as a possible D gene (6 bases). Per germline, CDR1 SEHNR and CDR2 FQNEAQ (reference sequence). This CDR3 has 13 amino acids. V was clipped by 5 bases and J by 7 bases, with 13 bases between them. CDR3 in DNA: TGTGCCAGCAGCCCGGGGGTCATTAATACGCAGTATTTT. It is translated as CASSPGVINTQYF.

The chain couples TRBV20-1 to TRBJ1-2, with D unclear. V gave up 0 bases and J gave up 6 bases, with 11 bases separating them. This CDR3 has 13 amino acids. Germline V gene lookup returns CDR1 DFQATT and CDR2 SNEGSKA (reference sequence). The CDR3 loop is CSARDRKFDGYTF. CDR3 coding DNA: TGCAGTGCTAGAGATCGGAAGTTTGATGGCTACACCTTC.

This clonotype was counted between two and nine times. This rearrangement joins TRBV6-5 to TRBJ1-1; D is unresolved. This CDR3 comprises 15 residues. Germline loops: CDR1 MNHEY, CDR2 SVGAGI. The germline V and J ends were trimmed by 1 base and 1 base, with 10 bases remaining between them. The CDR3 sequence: CASSYFIGRNTEAFF. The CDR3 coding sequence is TGTGCCAGCAGTTACTTCATCGGAAGGAACACTGAAGCTTTCTTT.

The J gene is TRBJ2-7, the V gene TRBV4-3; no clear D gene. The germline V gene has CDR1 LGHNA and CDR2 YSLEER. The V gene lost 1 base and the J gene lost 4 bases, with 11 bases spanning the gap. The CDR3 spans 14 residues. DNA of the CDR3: TGCGCCAGCAGCCAAGTATCAGATAGTTACGAGCAGTACTTC. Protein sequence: CASSQVSDSYEQYF.

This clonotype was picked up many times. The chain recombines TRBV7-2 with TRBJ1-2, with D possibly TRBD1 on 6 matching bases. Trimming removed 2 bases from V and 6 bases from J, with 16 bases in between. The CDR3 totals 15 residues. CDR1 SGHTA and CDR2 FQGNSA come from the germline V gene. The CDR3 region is CASSLRPGVIDGYTF. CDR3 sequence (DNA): TGTGCCAGCAGCTTAAGGCCAGGGGTAATTGATGGCTACACCTTC.

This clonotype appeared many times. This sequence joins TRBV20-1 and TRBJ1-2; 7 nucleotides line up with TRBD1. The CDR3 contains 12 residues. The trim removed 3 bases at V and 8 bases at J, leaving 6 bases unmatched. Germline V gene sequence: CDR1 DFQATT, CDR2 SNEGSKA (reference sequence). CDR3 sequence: CSASATGFGYTF. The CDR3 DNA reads TGCAGTGCTAGCGCGACAGGGTTCGGCTACACCTTC.

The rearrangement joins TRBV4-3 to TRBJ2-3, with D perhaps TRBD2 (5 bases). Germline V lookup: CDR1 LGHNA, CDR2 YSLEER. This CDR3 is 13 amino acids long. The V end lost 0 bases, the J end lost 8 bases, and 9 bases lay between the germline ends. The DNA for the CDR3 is TGCGCCAGCAGCCAAGAACTAGATGGTACGCAGTATTTT. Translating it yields CASSQELDGTQYF.